This TCR beta chain was obtained from a study of OX40 agonist ivuxolimab in advanced cancers. Study-wide background: The diagnoses of dose-escalation patients were hepatocellular carcinoma, melanoma, renal cell or head and neck cancer.

Study findings and constraints: Relative to CD4+ cells, CD8+ T cells on average had more expanded clones. CD4+ and CD8+ T cells in blood underwent clonal expansion by week 6 at 0.1 to 3.0 mg/kg.

As for this clone: Its antigen is unknown.

Blood got drawn at baseline, again on cycle 4 day 1, and then on cycle 7 day 1. Germline assignment: CDR1 MNHEY and CDR2 SVGAGI. V was trimmed by 6 bases and J by 2 bases, leaving 13 bases between them. CDR3 size: 14 residues. The data were produced by immunoSEQ multiplex PCR, yet TCRdb's version contains in-frame clones alone and is incomplete. The table shows tens of thousands of clones, with around 85% occurring only once. The sequenced sample was CD4+ or CD8+ T cells sorted from blood, obtained in a trial of the OX40 agonist ivuxolimab. The rearrangement uses TRBV6-5 and TRBJ1-1; TRBD1 might be the D (6 bases). The receptor's source is an adult with an advanced solid tumor such as melanoma, head and neck, liver or kidney cancer. The chain's CDR3 is CASREWGRNTEAFF. The CDR3 DNA sequence: TGTGCCAGCAGAGAGTGGGGGCGAAACACTGAAGCTTTCTTT.